The 18 T cell receptor beta chains given below trace back to one sample, sequenced in a study of neurological immune-mediated disorders. TCRdb independently ran MiXCR on the 5' RACE reads; one entry per CDR3 protein. The data contain 50,000 or so distinct CDR3 sequences, about 3.5% of them seen just once; the ten biggest clones take up approximately 1.6%. Sequencing used PBMCs. All receptors derive from a man younger than 40 with multiple sclerosis.

This clonotype was seen repeatedly, ten times or more. The chain joins TRBV9 to TRBJ2-3; D not resolved. The CDR3 totals 14 residues. V was clipped by 1 base and J by 2 bases, with 8 bases between them. Looked up from germline, CDR1 is SGDLS and CDR2 is YYNGEE. The CDR3 sequence: CASSVLEYTDTQYF. The CDR3 DNA reads TGTGCCAGCAGCGTACTCGAATACACAGATACGCAGTATTTT.

This clonotype was counted many times. This rearrangement joins TRBV3-1 to TRBJ1-4; 10 bases fit TRBD1. The CDR3 spans 17 residues. Germline CDR1 and CDR2: LGHDT and YNNKEL (reference sequence). The V and J ends lost 0 bases and 13 bases, in that order; junction bases with no gene match: 14. CDR3 in amino acids: CASSQDPFVGTGVILFF. The CDR3 DNA sequence: TGTGCCAGCAGCCAAGATCCCTTCGTCGGGACAGGGGTGATACTGTTTTTT.

This clonotype appeared many times. This CDR3 is CASSPSSSGANVLTF. DNA for the CDR3: TGTGCCAGCAGCCCATCGAGTTCTGGGGCCAACGTCCTGACTTTC. This chain connects TRBV12-3 or TRBV12-4 to TRBJ2-6; D is unclear. The CDR3 extends over 15 amino acids. Deletions cut 6 bases from V and 1 base from J, with 10 bases between.

This clonotype was found many times. The chain recombines TRBV20-1 with TRBJ2-1, with 10 bases lining up with TRBD2. The V and J ends lost 3 bases and 5 bases, in that order; junction bases with no gene match: 13. The germline V gene has CDR1 DFQATT and CDR2 SNEGSKA (reference sequence). This CDR3 spans 17 amino acids. For the CDR3, the DNA is TGCAGTGCTAGGGGGTTTAGCGGGGGGAGCCTTGACAATGAGCAGTTCTTC. It yields the protein CSARGFSGGSLDNEQFF.

CDR3 coding DNA: TGTGCCAGTAGCTCGACACCGTTCACTGAAGCTTTCTTT. Translated, it gives CASSSTPFTEAFF. The genes are TRBV19 and TRBJ1-1; D ambiguous. CDR1 and CDR2 from the germline V gene are LNHDA and SQIVND (reference sequence). The V and J ends lost 6 bases and 4 bases respectively, with 12 bases between them. The CDR3 runs to 13 residues.

This clonotype has a count of ten or more. This rearrangement joins TRBV3-1 to TRBJ1-1, with D perhaps matching TRBD1 (5 bases). The CDR3 spans 14 residues. In germline, CDR1 is LGHDT, CDR2 YNNKEL (reference sequence). The V end was cut by 5 bases, the J end by 4 bases, with 14 bases between. CDR3 region: CASSFGLGGTEAFF. In DNA form, the CDR3 reads TGTGCCAGCAGCTTCGGACTCGGGGGCACTGAAGCTTTCTTT.

This clonotype was picked up many times. This chain uses TRBV9 with TRBJ2-7; D is ambiguous. Germline V gene data show CDR1 as SGDLS and CDR2 as YYNGEE. V lost 5 bases, J lost 5 bases, and 14 bases lay in between. CDR3 length: 13 residues. The CDR3 here is CASSQALSHEQYF. In DNA form, the CDR3 reads TGTGCCAGCAGTCAAGCTCTTTCTCACGAGCAGTACTTC.

This clonotype was seen only a few times. The chain has TRBV20-1 and TRBJ1-5; a weak D match, TRBD1 (5 bases). Trimming pared 3 bases from V and 6 bases from J, leaving 15 bases between. CDR1 is DFQATT and CDR2 is SNEGSKA in the germline V gene (reference sequence). This CDR3 is 14 amino acids long. The CDR3 region has the DNA TGCAGTGCTAGTCGGGGCACCGAGGGTCAGCCCCAGCATTTT. The encoded protein is CSASRGTEGQPQHF.

This clonotype was counted at least ten times. The V and J genes are TRBV20-1 and TRBJ2-3, with D maybe TRBD2 (6 bases). The CDR3 consists of 15 residues. V lost 3 bases and J lost 4, with 17 bases in between. Germline loops: CDR1 DFQATT, CDR2 SNEGSKA (reference sequence). CDR3 loop: CSASFGGALPDTQYF. The CDR3 DNA follows: TGCAGTGCTAGTTTTGGCGGGGCTCTTCCAGATACGCAGTATTTT.

This clonotype was recorded a few times. At one boundary the junction diverges from the germline segment, which might be a read error. The chain combines TRBV13 with TRBJ1-1, with 8 bases lining up with TRBD1. CDR1 and CDR2 (germline): PRHDT, FYEKMQ (reference sequence). CDR3 length equals 14 residues. CDR3 in amino acids: CASSVGQGPTEAFF. The CDR3 nucleotides are TGTGCCAGCAGCGTAGGACAGGGTCCCACTGAAGCTTTCTTT.

This clonotype was detected ten times or more. The V call is TRBV20-1, the J call TRBJ2-3; TRBD2 matches 11 bases. There are 18 residues in the CDR3. V dropped 3 bases and J dropped 4; count of bases not matched to a gene: 15. Germline CDR1 reads DFQATT; CDR2 reads SNEGSKA (reference sequence). The CDR3 DNA reads TGCAGTGCTAGGAAGAGGACCGGTCGGACTAGCGGGTCAGATACGCAGTATTTT. Translating gives CSARKRTGRTSGSDTQYF.

In its sample, this clonotype was seen many times. V is TRBV5-1 and J is TRBJ2-2; 7 bases map to TRBD1. From germline, CDR1 is SGHRS and CDR2 YFSETQ. V lost 0 bases and J lost 4; bases outside the gene matches: 0. The CDR3 sequence is 14 residues long. The CDR3 here is CASSLGDSTGELFF. In nucleotides, the CDR3 is TGCGCCAGCAGCTTGGGGGACAGCACCGGGGAGCTGTTTTTT.

This clonotype occurred many times. The gene calls are TRBV7-8 and TRBJ2-1; 7 nucleotides agree with TRBD2. CDR3 size: 13 residues. CDR1 SGHVS and CDR2 FQNEAQ come from the germline V gene. The ends lost 5 bases at V and 7 bases at J; junction bases unmatched: 5. CDR3 protein: CASSLNSGNEQFF. DNA for the CDR3: TGTGCCAGCAGCCTTAATAGCGGGAATGAGCAGTTCTTC.

This clonotype was detected many times. V usage is TRBV5-1 and J usage is TRBJ1-1, with D perhaps matching TRBD1 (6 bases). CDR1 and CDR2 (germline): SGHRS, YFSETQ. V was cut by 3 bases and J by 2 bases, with 11 bases left in between. CDR3 length: 14 amino acids. CDR3 coding DNA: TGCGCCAGCAGCTCGGGGGGCGGAAACACTGAAGCTTTCTTT. Residues: CASSSGGGNTEAFF.

This clonotype was observed at least ten times. The chain has TRBV24-1 and TRBJ2-3; D possibly corresponds to TRBD1 (7 bases). Germline V gene lookup returns CDR1 KGHDR and CDR2 SFDVKD. The CDR3 runs 12 residues. V was trimmed by 9 bases and J by 8 bases, leaving 14 bases between them. The CDR3 reads CATDQGGGTQYF. The CDR3 nucleotides read TGTGCCACCGATCAGGGGGGCGGTACGCAGTATTTT.

This clonotype was found many times. This sequence joins TRBV29-1 and TRBJ1-2; D is unresolved. CDR1 and CDR2 from the germline V gene are SQVTM and ANQGSEA. This CDR3 region has 13 residues. V lost 0 bases to trimming and J lost 4 bases, with 9 bases between them. CDR3: CSVEDNQFYGYTF. DNA for the CDR3: TGCAGCGTTGAAGATAACCAGTTCTATGGCTACACCTTC.

Ten or more counts support this clonotype. The chain is built from TRBV29-1 and TRBJ2-1; D call uncertain. Per the germline V gene, CDR1 is SQVTM and CDR2 is ANQGSEA. The CDR3 has 11 residues. V was clipped by 5 bases and J by 3 bases, with 5 bases between them. The CDR3: CSVHSYNEQFF. CDR3 bases: TGCAGCGTTCACAGCTACAATGAGCAGTTCTTC.

This clonotype was recorded many times. The chain uses TRBV4-1 and TRBJ2-7, with 9 nucleotides matching TRBD1. The germline CDR1 and CDR2 sequences are MGHRA and YSYEKL. Trimming at V came to 6 bases and at J to 3 bases, leaving 6 bases not matched to a gene. CDR3 length: 14 residues. The CDR3: CASRPGQGIYEQYF. The CDR3 DNA sequence: TGCGCCAGCAGACCGGGACAGGGTATCTACGAGCAGTACTTC.